This TCR beta chain was sequenced in a study of blood T cell repertoires in COVID-19. Overall study context: T cells, B-cell-depleted T cells, or PBMCs provided the cDNA or gDNA that served as material.

Clones were sequenced by immunoSEQ multiplex PCR, and TCRdb holds only the in-frame ones, with some missing. The sample lists 250,000 to 350,000 clones, roughly 87% occurring once. Participants had their cohort set by participant-reported clinical history. The TCR comes from a woman aged 18-29 years who had recovered from COVID-19. The sequenced material came from PBMCs or T cells enriched from blood (not recorded which).

CDR3 sequence: CASSQARSSETQYF. In DNA form, the CDR3 reads TGTGCCAGCAGCCAAGCGCGGTCCTCAGAGACCCAGTACTTC. The V and J genes are TRBV4-2 and TRBJ2-5; D is unresolved. Trimming left V 1 base short and J 4 bases short, with 10 bases between. The CDR3 is made up of 14 amino acids. The germline CDR1 and CDR2 sequences are LGHNA and YNFKEQ.